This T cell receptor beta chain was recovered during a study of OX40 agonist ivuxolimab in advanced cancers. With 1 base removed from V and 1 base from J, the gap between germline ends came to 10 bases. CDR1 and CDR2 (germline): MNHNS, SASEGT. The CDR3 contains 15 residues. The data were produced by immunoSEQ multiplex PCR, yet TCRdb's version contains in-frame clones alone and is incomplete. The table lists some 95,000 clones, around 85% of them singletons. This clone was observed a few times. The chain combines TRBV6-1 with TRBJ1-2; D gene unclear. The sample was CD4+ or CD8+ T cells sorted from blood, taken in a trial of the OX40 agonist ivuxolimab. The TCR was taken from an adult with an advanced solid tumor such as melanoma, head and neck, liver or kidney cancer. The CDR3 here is CASSEDGGFNYGYTF. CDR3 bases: TGTGCCAGCAGTGAAGACGGTGGGTTTAACTATGGCTACACCTTC.